This TCR beta chain was sequenced for a study of molecular identifiers for immune sequencing clone quantification. Each library that profiled naive CD8 cells came from roughly 18,000 to 920,000 sorted cells with 10%, 30% or 50% RNA. For naive CD8 T cells, sorting used the CD8+CD4-CCR7+CD45RA+ phenotype. TCRdb recomputed calls from the PCR reads with MiXCR, one row per CDR3 protein. The sample has around 480,000 distinct CDR3 sequences; around 25% are singletons. This clonotype appeared a few times. CDR1 and CDR2 from the germline V gene are LGHNA and YSLEER. CDR3 length equals 16 residues. Trimming took 0 bases from V and 1 from J, leaving 12 bases between them.

The sample taken for sequencing was naive CD8+ T cells from blood, with Jurkat cell RNA spiked in. Indicated subset: FACS-sorted CD8+CD4-CCR7+CD45RA+ naive T cells. This chain uses TRBV4-3 with TRBJ1-1; a weak D match, TRBD1 (5 bases). This TCR was sampled from a human donor in good health. Some libraries in this study had Jurkat cell RNA spiked in. CDR3 nucleotides: TGCGCCAGCAGCCAAGATAGAAGGGGAACGAACACTGAAGCTTTCTTT. Its translation is CASSQDRRGTNTEAFF.